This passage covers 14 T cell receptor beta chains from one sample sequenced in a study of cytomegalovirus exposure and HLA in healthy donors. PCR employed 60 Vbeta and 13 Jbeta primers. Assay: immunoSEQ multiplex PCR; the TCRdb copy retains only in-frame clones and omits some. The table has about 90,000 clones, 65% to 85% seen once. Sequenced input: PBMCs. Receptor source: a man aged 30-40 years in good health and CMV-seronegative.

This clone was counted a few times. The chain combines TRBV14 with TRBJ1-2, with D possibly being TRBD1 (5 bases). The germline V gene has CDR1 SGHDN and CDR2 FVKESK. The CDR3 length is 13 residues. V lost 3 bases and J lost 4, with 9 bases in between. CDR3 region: CASSQQGFYGYTF. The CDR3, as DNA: TGTGCCAGCAGCCAGCAGGGCTTCTATGGCTACACCTTC.

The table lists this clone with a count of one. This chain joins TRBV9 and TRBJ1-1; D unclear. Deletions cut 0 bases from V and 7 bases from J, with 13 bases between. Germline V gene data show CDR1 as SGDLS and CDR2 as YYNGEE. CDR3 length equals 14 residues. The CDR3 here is CASSVGSSHGEAFF. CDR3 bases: TGTGCCAGCAGCGTAGGATCCTCGCACGGTGAAGCTTTCTTT.

CDR3 sequence: CASNAGTAQETQYF. The CDR3 DNA reads TGCGCCAGCAACGCCGGGACAGCTCAAGAGACCCAGTACTTC. The rearrangement links TRBV5-1 to TRBJ2-5; TRBD1 aligns across 7 bases. The CDR3 contains 14 residues. V trimming: 6 bases; J trimming: 2 bases; junction bases outside the gene matches: 7. Germline-derived CDR1 and CDR2 are SGHRS and YFSETQ.

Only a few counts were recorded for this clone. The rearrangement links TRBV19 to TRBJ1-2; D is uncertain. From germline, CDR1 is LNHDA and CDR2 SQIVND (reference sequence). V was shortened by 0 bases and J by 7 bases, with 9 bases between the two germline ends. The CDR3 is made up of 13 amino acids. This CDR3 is CASSIDLEVGYTF. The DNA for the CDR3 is TGTGCCAGTAGTATAGATCTCGAGGTTGGCTACACCTTC.

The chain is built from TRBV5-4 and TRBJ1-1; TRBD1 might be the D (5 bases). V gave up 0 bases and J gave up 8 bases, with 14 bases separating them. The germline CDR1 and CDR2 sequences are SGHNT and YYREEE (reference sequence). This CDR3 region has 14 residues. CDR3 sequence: CASSLVGQEIEAFF. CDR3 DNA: TGTGCCAGCAGCTTGGTGGGGCAGGAGATCGAAGCTTTCTTT. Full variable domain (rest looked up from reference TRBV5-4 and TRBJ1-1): ETGVTQSPTHLIKTRGQQVTLRCSSQSGHNTVSWYQQALGQGPQFIFQYYREEENGRGNFPPRFSGLQFPNYSSELNVNALELDDSALYLCASSLVGQEIEAFFGQGTRLTVV.

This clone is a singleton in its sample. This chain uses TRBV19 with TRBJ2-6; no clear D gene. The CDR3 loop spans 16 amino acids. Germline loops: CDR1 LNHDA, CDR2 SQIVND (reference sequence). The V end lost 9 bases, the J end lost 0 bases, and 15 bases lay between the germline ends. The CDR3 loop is CASTRLMDSGANVLTF. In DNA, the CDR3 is TGTGCCAGCACCAGGCTGATGGACTCTGGGGCCAACGTCCTGACTTTC.

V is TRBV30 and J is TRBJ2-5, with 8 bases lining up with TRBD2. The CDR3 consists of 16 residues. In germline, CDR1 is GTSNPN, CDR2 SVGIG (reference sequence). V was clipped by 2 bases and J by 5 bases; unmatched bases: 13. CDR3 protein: CAWSPQRGRVAETQYF. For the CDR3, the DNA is TGTGCCTGGAGTCCCCAGCGGGGGCGCGTGGCGGAGACCCAGTACTTC.

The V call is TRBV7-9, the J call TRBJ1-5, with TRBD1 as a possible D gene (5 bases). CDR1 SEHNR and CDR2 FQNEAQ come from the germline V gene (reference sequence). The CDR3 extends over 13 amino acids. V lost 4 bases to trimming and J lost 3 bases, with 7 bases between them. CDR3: CASSWGINQPQHF. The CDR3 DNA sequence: TGTGCCAGCAGCTGGGGCATCAATCAGCCCCAGCATTTT.

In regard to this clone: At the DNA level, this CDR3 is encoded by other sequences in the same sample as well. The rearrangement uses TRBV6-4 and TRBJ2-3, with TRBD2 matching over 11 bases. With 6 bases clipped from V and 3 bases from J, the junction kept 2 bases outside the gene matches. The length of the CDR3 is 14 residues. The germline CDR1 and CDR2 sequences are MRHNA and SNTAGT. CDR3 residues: CASSLAGGTDTQYF. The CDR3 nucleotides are TGTGCCAGCAGCCTAGCGGGGGGAACAGATACGCAGTATTTT.

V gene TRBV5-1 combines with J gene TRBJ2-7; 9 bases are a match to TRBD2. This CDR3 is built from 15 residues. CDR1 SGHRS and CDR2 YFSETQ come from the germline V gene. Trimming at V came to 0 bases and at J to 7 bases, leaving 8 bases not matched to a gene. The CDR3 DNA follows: TGCGCCAGCAGCTTGGCCGCGGGGGGGCCGAGTGAGCAGTACTTC. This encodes CASSLAAGGPSEQYF.

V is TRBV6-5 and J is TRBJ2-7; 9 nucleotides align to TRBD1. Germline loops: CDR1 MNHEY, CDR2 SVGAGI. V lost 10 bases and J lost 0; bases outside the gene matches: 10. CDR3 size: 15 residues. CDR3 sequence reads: CATKTGTGSSYEQYF. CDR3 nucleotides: TGTGCCACCAAGACCGGGACAGGGAGCTCCTACGAGCAGTACTTC.

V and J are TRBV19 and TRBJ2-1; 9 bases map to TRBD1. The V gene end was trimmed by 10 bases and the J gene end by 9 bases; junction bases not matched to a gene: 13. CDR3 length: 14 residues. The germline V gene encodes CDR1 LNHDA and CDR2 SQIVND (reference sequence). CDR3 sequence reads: CAISGTGRSSEQFF. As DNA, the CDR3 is TGTGCCATCTCCGGGACAGGGCGGTCGAGTGAGCAGTTCTTC.

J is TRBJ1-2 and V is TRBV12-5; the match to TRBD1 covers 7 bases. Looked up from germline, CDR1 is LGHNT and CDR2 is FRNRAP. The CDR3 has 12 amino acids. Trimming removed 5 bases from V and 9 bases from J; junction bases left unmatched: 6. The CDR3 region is CASGRDSASYTF. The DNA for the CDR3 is TGTGCTAGTGGTCGGGACAGCGCGAGCTACACCTTC.

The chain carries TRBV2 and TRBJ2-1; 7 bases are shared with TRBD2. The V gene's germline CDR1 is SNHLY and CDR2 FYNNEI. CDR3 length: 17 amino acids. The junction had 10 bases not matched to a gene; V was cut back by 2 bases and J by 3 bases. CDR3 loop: CASSEREGGVFYNEQFF. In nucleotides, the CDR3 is TGTGCCAGCAGTGAAAGGGAGGGCGGGGTATTCTACAATGAGCAGTTCTTC. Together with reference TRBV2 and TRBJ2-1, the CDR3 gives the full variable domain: EPEVTQTPSHQVTQMGQEVILRCVPISNHLYFYWYRQILGQKVEFLVSFYNNEISEKSEIFDDQFSVERPDGSNFTLKIRSTKLEDSAMYFCASSEREGGVFYNEQFFGPGTRLTVL.